This T cell receptor beta chain appears in the sequencing data of a study of blood T cells in healthy people across ages. Across the study: For every two T cells, template switching captured about one barcoded beta molecule. Findings and limits, study-wide: Strong correlation was found linking TCR beta diversity to naive T cell percentage. Estimates of diversity drawn from one million T cells were considered underestimates.

The table lists this clonotype with a few counts. Its antigen remains unidentified. The second PCR ran 7 to 11 cycles with a sample-barcoded 5' primer and J-beta primers. Every single cDNA molecule received a tag from a template-switch adaptor with 12 random nucleotides. A single record per CDR3 protein comes from TCRdb applying MiXCR to the 5' RACE reads. The table records 650,000 to 950,000 distinct CDR3 sequences, under 55% of them present only once. The V gene end was trimmed by 7 bases and the J gene end by 4 bases; junction bases not matched to a gene: 2. The CDR3 covers 13 residues. The germline gives CDR1 MNHEY, CDR2 SVGAGI.

Specimen: blood. The rearrangement links TRBV6-5 to TRBJ2-1, with 9 bases lining up with TRBD2. This sequence originates from a man aged 60 to 69 in good health. The CDR3 bases are TGTGCCAGCACGCGGGGGGGGTACAATGAGCAGTTCTTC. Residues: CASTRGGYNEQFF.